The source of this T cell receptor beta chain is a study of cytomegalovirus exposure and HLA in healthy donors. Use of 60 Vbeta and 13 Jbeta primers characterized the PCR. Only in-frame clones appear in the TCRdb table, and some are missing; sequencing was by immunoSEQ multiplex PCR. The sample has 200,000 to 250,000 clones, over 75% seen once. The length of the CDR3 is 13 residues. V lost 4 bases, J lost 5 bases, and 4 bases stayed unmatched. Germline V lookup: CDR1 ENHRY, CDR2 SYGVKD. This receptor was identified in a young man in good health and CMV-seronegative. The sample was PBMCs. The chain carries TRBV10-3 and TRBJ2-7, with TRBD1 identical over 8 bases. For the CDR3, the DNA is TGTGCCATCAGTGTCGGACAGGGAGACGAGCAGTACTTC. Its translation: CAISVGQGDEQYF.